This record concerns one TCR beta chain sequence. Documented time point: pre-treatment sample, taken before nivolumab and TIL therapy. Enrollment ran from October 2017 to early 2020. This sample is drawn from a study of TIL therapy for anti-PD-1-resistant metastatic lung cancer. Study information: Tumors were harvested before any PD-1/PD-L1 blockade. Tumors carried a median about 1.4 non-synonymous mutations per megabase.

Germline CDR1 is KGHSH and CDR2 is LQKENI. The CDR3 totals 17 residues. Trimming took 3 bases from V and 0 from J, leaving 15 bases between them. The immunoSEQ assay was v3. Libraries were sequenced to 2 million or so read pairs (survey) or 5-6 million (deep). Repertoires were generated with immunoSEQ multiplex PCR, while TCRdb's copy carries only in-frame clones and drops some. The table has tens of thousands of clones, roughly 91% seen once. The starting material was blood, obtained at baseline. The rearrangement links TRBV18 to TRBJ2-1, with D tentatively TRBD1 or TRBD2 (6 bases each). The receptor's source is a person aged 30 to 80 with non-small cell lung cancer. The CDR3 sequence: CASSPRAGGGSYNEQFF. The CDR3 coding sequence is TGTGCCAGCTCACCGAGAGCCGGGGGCGGCTCCTACAATGAGCAGTTCTTC.